These 30 T cell receptor beta chains originate from one sample sequenced in a study of cytomegalovirus exposure and HLA in healthy donors. In the PCR, 60 Vbeta and 13 Jbeta primers were used. Repertoires were generated with immunoSEQ multiplex PCR, while TCRdb's copy carries only in-frame clones and drops some. The repertoire consists of about 130,000 clones, with about two thirds occurring once and the leading ten covering 2.9%. The sequenced material came from PBMCs. All receptors derive from a human donor in good health.

The V and J genes are TRBV12-2 and TRBJ2-1; the D call of TRBD2 is as the table states it, not checked on the DNA. TRBV12-2 is an annotated pseudogene. The CDR3 length is 13 residues. The CDR3 DNA reads TGTGCAAGTTTCCGCGGGGTATACAATGAGCAGTTCTTC. Translating it yields CASFRGVYNEQFF.

With regard to this clone: The sample contains more than one DNA sequence encoding this CDR3. The chain joins TRBV5-4 to TRBJ1-1, with D unresolved. Trimming removed 4 bases from V and 4 bases from J, with 11 bases in between. The CDR3 runs to 13 residues. CDR1 and CDR2 (germline): SGHNT, YYREEE (reference sequence). For the CDR3, the DNA is TGTGCCAGCAGCCTCCCGCGAGGCACTGAAGCTTTCTTT. It translates to CASSLPRGTEAFF.

The chain employs TRBV19 and TRBJ2-2, with 9 bases matching TRBD1. J was trimmed by 7 bases and V by 5 bases; bases with no gene match: 11. The CDR3 totals 16 residues. Germline loops: CDR1 LNHDA, CDR2 SQIVND (reference sequence). This CDR3 reads CASSAVRTGEFGELFF. In nucleotides, the CDR3 is TGTGCCAGTAGTGCTGTAAGGACAGGGGAATTCGGGGAGCTGTTTTTT.

This chain links TRBV13 with TRBJ2-3; no clear D gene. Germline loops: CDR1 PRHDT, CDR2 FYEKMQ (reference sequence). Between the trimmed V and J ends, which lost 6 bases and 3 bases, there was a span of 10 bases. The CDR3 spans 13 residues. The DNA of the CDR3 is TGTGCCAGCAGGTTGCTTAGTACAGATACGCAGTATTTT. The encoded protein is CASRLLSTDTQYF. The variable domain in full, completed from reference TRBV13 and TRBJ2-3, reads AAGVIQSPRHLIKEKRETATLKCYPIPRHDTVYWYQQGPGQDPQFLISFYEKMQSDKGSIPDRFSAQQFSDYHSELNMSSLELGDSALYFCASRLLSTDTQYFGPGTRLTVL.

The CDR3 loop is CASSPIRGSPSYEQYF. DNA for the CDR3: TGCGCCAGCAGCCCGATAAGGGGTTCGCCCTCCTACGAGCAGTACTTC. The chain carries TRBV5-1 and TRBJ2-7, with D perhaps matching TRBD1 (5 bases). Germline CDR1 reads SGHRS; CDR2 reads YFSETQ. V shed 4 bases and J shed 0 bases, with 17 bases lying between them. The CDR3 loop spans 16 amino acids.

This clone was observed a few times. The V gene is TRBV19, the J gene TRBJ1-5, with 7 bases fitting TRBD1. J gave up 7 bases and V 8 bases, and 5 bases lay outside the gene matches. This CDR3 spans 12 amino acids. Per germline, CDR1 LNHDA and CDR2 SQIVND (reference sequence). CDR3 amino acids: CASQTGQQPQHF. CDR3 coding DNA: TGTGCCAGTCAGACAGGGCAACAGCCCCAGCATTTT.

The chain carries TRBV5-6 and TRBJ2-1, with TRBD1 identical over 11 bases. J was trimmed by 2 bases and V by 4 bases; bases with no gene match: 5. CDR1 and CDR2 from the germline V gene are SGHDT and YYEEEE. The CDR3 is 16 amino acids. The CDR3: CASSEPGQGAYNEQFF. CDR3 DNA sequence: TGTGCCAGCAGCGAGCCGGGACAGGGGGCCTACAATGAGCAGTTCTTC.

This clone came up a few times. The sample carries other DNA sequences with the same CDR3. Here the CDR3 reads CASSPSGGKNIQYF. DNA of the CDR3: TGCGCCAGCAGCCCTAGCGGGGGCAAAAACATTCAGTACTTC. The rearrangement joins TRBV4-3 to TRBJ2-4; 10 bases agree with TRBD2. Germline V gene sequence: CDR1 LGHNA, CDR2 YSLEER. The CDR3 loop spans 14 amino acids. The V gene end was trimmed by 4 bases and the J gene end by 3 bases; junction bases not matched to a gene: 0.

Regarding this clone: Germline and junction disagree at one end, which may indicate a read error. Different DNA sequences within this sample yield the same CDR3. This sequence joins TRBV9 and TRBJ2-2, with a tentative D call TRBD2 (6 bases). Germline assignment: CDR1 SGDLS and CDR2 YYNGEE. This CDR3 spans 14 amino acids. The CDR3 bases are TGTGCCAGCAGCGTAGGACTAGGTCCCGGGGAGCTATTTTTT. It is translated as CASSVGLGPGELFF.

The genes are TRBV25-1 and TRBJ1-1, with D tentatively TRBD1 (6 bases). The CDR3 is 13 amino acids. Trimming removed 6 bases at V and 10 bases at J, with 18 bases between. The germline V gene has CDR1 MGHDK and CDR2 SYGVNS. The CDR3 nucleotides are TGTGCCAGCAGCGACACCAGGGGCCTGGGAGCTTTCTTT. Amino acid sequence: CASSDTRGLGAFF.

The chain couples TRBV5-4 to TRBJ2-5; 7 bases fit TRBD1. The CDR3 contains 15 residues. The germline V gene has CDR1 SGHNT and CDR2 YYREEE (reference sequence). The junction had 3 bases not matched to a gene; V was cut back by 0 bases and J by 1 base. The CDR3 DNA is TGTGCCAGCAGCTTGGCACGACAGGGCCAAGAGACCCAGTACTTC. Translation: CASSLARQGQETQYF.

The chain recombines TRBV2 with TRBJ1-5, with a tentative D call TRBD1 (5 bases). The CDR3 has 17 amino acids. The germline CDR1 and CDR2 sequences are SNHLY and FYNNEI. V was pared by 4 bases and J by 2 bases, with 18 bases between. CDR3 amino acids: CASSVFRVAKGNQPQHF. The CDR3 nucleotides are TGTGCCAGCAGTGTTTTCAGGGTGGCAAAGGGCAATCAGCCCCAGCATTTT.

In this sample, this clone turned up a few times. The genes are TRBV7-2 and TRBJ1-6; TRBD1 agrees at 8 bases. CDR1 is SGHTA, CDR2 FQGNSA, per germline. With V trimmed by 5 bases and J by 10 bases, 10 bases remained unmatched. This CDR3 region has 15 residues. In nucleotides, the CDR3 is TGTGCCAGCAGCCCCGTGGGTCAGGGGGCCTCACCCCTCCACTTT. This translates into CASSPVGQGASPLHF.

This clone was seen a handful of times. The CDR3 coding sequence is TGTGCCAGCAGCTTAGACGGGAGCAGATATAATTCACCCCTCCACTTT. It is translated as CASSLDGSRYNSPLHF. This chain links TRBV7-3 with TRBJ1-6, with D hard to call. The CDR3 runs to 16 residues. V was pared by 2 bases and J by 4 bases, with 12 bases between. Germline-derived CDR1 and CDR2 are SGHTA and FQGTGA.

The rearrangement uses TRBV7-9 and TRBJ1-2; 11 bases line up with TRBD1. The CDR3 extends over 18 amino acids. The V and J ends lost 1 base and 0 bases, in that order; junction bases with no gene match: 7. The germline V gene has CDR1 SEHNR and CDR2 FQNEAQ (reference sequence). The DNA of the CDR3 is TGTGCCAGCAGCTTAGGAGGGGGACAGGGGGAGGCTAACTATGGCTACACCTTC. Translation gives CASSLGGGQGEANYGYTF. The whole variable domain, remainder taken from reference TRBV7-9 and TRBJ1-2, is DTGVSQNPRHKITKRGQNVTFRCDPISEHNRLYWYRQTLGQGPEFLTYFQNEAQLEKSRLLSDRFSAERPKGSFSTLEIQRTEQGDSAMYLCASSLGGGQGEANYGYTFGSGTRLTVV.

This chain connects TRBV9 to TRBJ2-3, with 16 nucleotides matching TRBD2. Losses at the gene ends were 1 base for V and 5 bases for J; bases not matched to a gene: 13. The CDR3 extends over 20 amino acids. Germline V gene lookup returns CDR1 SGDLS and CDR2 YYNGEE. DNA for the CDR3: TGTGCCAGCAGCGTACCTAAGGGGACTAGCGGGGGGGGCTTCCTAGATACGCAGTATTTT. The encoded protein is CASSVPKGTSGGGFLDTQYF. Supplemented by reference TRBV9 and TRBJ2-3, the full variable domain reads DSGVTQTPKHLITATGQRVTLRCSPRSGDLSVYWYQQSLDQGLQFLIQYYNGEERAKGNILERFSAQQFPDLHSELNLSSLELGDSALYFCASSVPKGTSGGGFLDTQYFGPGTRLTVL.

The chain uses TRBV9 and TRBJ2-2; tentative D call: TRBD2 (5 bases). This CDR3 spans 17 amino acids. The V end lost 0 bases, the J end lost 5 bases, and 17 bases lay between the germline ends. CDR1 and CDR2 (germline): SGDLS, YYNGEE. CDR3 sequence (DNA): TGTGCCAGCAGCGTAGGGGGATCGGGGAAAAGGACCGGGGAGCTGTTTTTT. Translation gives CASSVGGSGKRTGELFF.

The chain is built from TRBV5-6 and TRBJ1-2; 10 positions agree with TRBD1. There are 15 residues in the CDR3. The germline CDR1 and CDR2 sequences are SGHDT and YYEEEE. V shed 4 bases, J shed 4 bases, and the junction held 7 bases outside the gene matches. CDR3 sequence: CASSLGTGATYGYTF. In DNA, the CDR3 is TGTGCCAGCAGCCTGGGGACAGGGGCCACCTATGGCTACACCTTC.

This clone has just a few counts. V usage is TRBV28 and J usage is TRBJ2-2, with 12 nucleotides matching TRBD2. Per the germline V gene, CDR1 is MDHEN and CDR2 is SYDVKM. The V and J ends lost 8 bases and 2 bases, in that order; junction bases with no gene match: 9. There are 17 residues in the CDR3. In DNA form, the CDR3 reads TGTGCCAGCCTCGAAGGACTAGCGGGAATTAACACCGGGGAGCTGTTTTTT. This sequence encodes CASLEGLAGINTGELFF.

The chain employs TRBV11-3 and TRBJ2-1; weak D call: TRBD2 (6 bases). Deletions cut 8 bases from V and 5 bases from J, with 10 bases between. The V gene's germline CDR1 is SGHNT and CDR2 YENEEA. This CDR3 spans 12 amino acids. The CDR3 sequence is CASRGNNNEQFF. Here the CDR3 DNA reads TGTGCCAGCCGGGGGAATAACAATGAGCAGTTCTTC. The full variable domain, its missing parts supplied by reference TRBV11-3 and TRBJ2-1, is EAGVVQSPRYKIIEKKQPVAFWCNPISGHNTLYWYLQNLGQGPELLIRYENEEAVDDSQLPKDRFSAERLKGVDSTLKIQPAELGDSAVYLCASRGNNNEQFFGPGTRLTVL.

V usage is TRBV5-1 and J usage is TRBJ2-6; 7 nucleotides line up with TRBD1. Germline values: CDR1 SGHRS, CDR2 YFSETQ. Trimming at V came to 2 bases and at J to 0 bases, leaving 5 bases not matched to a gene. This CDR3 spans 17 amino acids. CDR3 sequence: CASSLGGFISGANVLTF. The DNA of the CDR3 is TGCGCCAGCAGCTTAGGGGGCTTTATCTCTGGGGCCAACGTCCTGACTTTC.

The V and J genes are TRBV9 and TRBJ2-2, with TRBD2 matching 7 bases. This CDR3 region has 14 residues. Trimming cost V 4 bases and J 7 bases; bases outside gene matches: 7. Germline-derived CDR1 and CDR2 are SGDLS and YYNGEE. DNA for the CDR3: TGTGCCAGCAGCCTCAGCGGGGATAGCGGGGAGCTGTTTTTT. Residues: CASSLSGDSGELFF.

This clone was observed a handful of times. The V call is TRBV5-1, the J call TRBJ2-2; D is possibly TRBD2 (5 bases). The CDR3 is 15 residues long. V was trimmed by 4 bases and J by 8 bases, leaving 18 bases between them. Per the germline V gene, CDR1 is SGHRS and CDR2 is YFSETQ. This CDR3 reads CASSLAEGRGGELFF. Here the CDR3 DNA reads TGCGCCAGCAGCCTGGCCGAAGGCCGGGGAGGGGAGCTGTTTTTT.

CDR3 nucleotides: TGTGCCAGCAGTGGACAGGGGATGAGCTCCTATAATTCACCCCTCCACTTT. It encodes CASSGQGMSSYNSPLHF. V is TRBV2 and J is TRBJ1-6; 8 bases map to TRBD1. Looked up from germline, CDR1 is SNHLY and CDR2 is FYNNEI. CDR3 length: 17 amino acids. The ends lost 4 bases at V and 0 bases at J; junction bases unmatched: 5. Supplemented by reference TRBV2 and TRBJ1-6, the full variable domain reads EPEVTQTPSHQVTQMGQEVILRCVPISNHLYFYWYRQILGQKVEFLVSFYNNEISEKSEIFDDQFSVERPDGSNFTLKIRSTKLEDSAMYFCASSGQGMSSYNSPLHFGNGTRLTVT.

The J gene is TRBJ1-5, the V gene TRBV6-1; the D gene is possibly TRBD1 (5 bases). Trimming took 7 bases from V and 3 from J, leaving 16 bases between them. This CDR3 is built from 15 residues. Germline V gene data show CDR1 as MNHNS and CDR2 as SASEGT. CDR3 loop: CASTDSRPFNQPQHF. CDR3 coding DNA: TGTGCCAGCACAGACAGTCGTCCATTCAATCAGCCCCAGCATTTT.

The table lists this clone with a few counts. V and J are TRBV9 and TRBJ1-4, with a tentative D call TRBD1 (6 bases). Germline V lookup: CDR1 SGDLS, CDR2 YYNGEE. This CDR3 has 13 amino acids. The V and J ends lost 4 bases and 8 bases respectively, with 12 bases between them. In DNA form, the CDR3 reads TGTGCCAGCAGCACGGACAGAGAAGAAAAACTGTTTTTT. Translation: CASSTDREEKLFF.

J is TRBJ2-7 and V is TRBV27, with TRBD1 matching over 7 bases. Germline loops: CDR1 MNHEY, CDR2 SMNVEV (reference sequence). The trim removed 3 bases at V and 2 bases at J, leaving 4 bases unmatched. The CDR3 is 14 residues long. Here the CDR3 reads CASSFYRGPYEQYF. The CDR3 DNA reads as TGTGCCAGCAGTTTCTACAGGGGTCCCTACGAGCAGTACTTC.

This clone was recorded once. The chain carries TRBV7-9 and TRBJ2-5, with 7 bases matching TRBD1. The junction had 9 bases not matched to a gene; V was cut back by 4 bases and J by 1 base. Germline V gene lookup returns CDR1 SEHNR and CDR2 FQNEAQ (reference sequence). The CDR3 runs 16 residues. The CDR3 DNA is TGTGCCAGCAGCTCCCCGCTCCGGGACAGCCAAGAGACCCAGTACTTC. It is translated as CASSSPLRDSQETQYF.

This clone was counted only a few times. The V and J genes are TRBV7-2 and TRBJ2-1; D is perhaps TRBD2 (7 bases). The CDR3 has 14 amino acids. The germline gives CDR1 SGHTA, CDR2 FQGNSA. Trimming took 0 bases from V and 9 from J, leaving 12 bases between them. This CDR3 is CASSLAGGGSEQFF. For the CDR3, the DNA is TGTGCCAGCAGCTTAGCGGGAGGGGGAAGTGAGCAGTTCTTC.

The chain joins TRBV5-4 to TRBJ2-1; 11 bases align to TRBD2. Trimming took 0 bases from V and 5 from J; bases not matched to a gene: 7. The CDR3 spans 17 residues. Germline V gene lookup returns CDR1 SGHNT and CDR2 YYREEE (reference sequence). CDR3 loop: CASSLATSGSADNEQFF. CDR3 in DNA: TGTGCCAGCAGCTTGGCCACTAGCGGGAGCGCCGACAATGAGCAGTTCTTC.